The 29 T cell receptor beta chains in this list originate from one sample, sequenced in a study of blood T cells in healthy people across ages. Alongside a J-beta primer mix, a sample-barcoded 5' primer served in a second PCR lasting about 7 to 12 cycles. TCRdb used MiXCR to reprocess the 5' RACE reads, holding one entry per CDR3 protein. Of 700,000 or so distinct CDR3 sequences detected, around 38% appear once; the ten largest clones hold 25% to 35%. Sequencing was performed on blood. These receptors were obtained from a man aged 80 or over in good health.

This clonotype was counted between two and nine times. V and J are TRBV7-9 and TRBJ2-5, with D perhaps TRBD2 (5 bases). Trimming left V 5 bases short and J 5 bases short, with 21 bases between. Germline lookup yields CDR1 SEHNR and CDR2 FQNEAQ (reference sequence). CDR3 length: 16 amino acids. CDR3 in amino acids: CASSPRTGSQKETQYF. The CDR3 DNA follows: TGTGCCAGCAGCCCCAGGACTGGCTCCCAGAAGGAGACCCAGTACTTC.

This clonotype was found a few times. The J gene is TRBJ2-1, the V gene TRBV6-2 or TRBV6-3; a possible D gene is TRBD2 (7 bases). Trimming stripped 4 bases from V and 5 bases from J, with 18 bases between. This CDR3 contains 16 residues. The germline V gene encodes CDR1 MNHEY and CDR2 SVGEGT. The CDR3 DNA reads as TGTGCCAGCAGTTTAAGGGCGGGGGCGCTTGACAATGAGCAGTTCTTC. This gives the protein CASSLRAGALDNEQFF.

The CDR3 nucleotides read TGTGCCAGCAGCCTCCGTCGACGGGAACCTAACTATGGCTACACCTTC. Residues: CASSLRRREPNYGYTF. The chain carries TRBV5-6 and TRBJ1-2; D is ambiguous. Germline CDR1 reads SGHDT; CDR2 reads YYEEEE. With 4 bases removed from V and 0 bases from J, the gap between germline ends came to 16 bases. CDR3 length: 16 amino acids.

As to this clonotype: Just one base apart from a much larger clone, this may be a read error. The chain carries TRBV4-3 and TRBJ2-1; 10 bases are a match to TRBD2. The last part of the DNA fits TRBJ2-7 better; the J call may be wrong. The CDR3 has 16 amino acids. Germline CDR1 is LGHNA and CDR2 is YSLEER. CDR3 amino acids: CASSQPSGGSYNEQYF. CDR3 sequence (DNA): TGCGCCAGCAGCCAGCCTAGCGGGGGCTCCTACAATGAGCAGTACTTC.

Only a few counts were recorded for this clonotype. The V call is TRBV30, the J call TRBJ2-5; no reliable D call. The CDR3 extends over 12 amino acids. V was clipped by 1 base and J by 2 bases, with 5 bases between them. Germline V gene sequence: CDR1 GTSNPN, CDR2 SVGIG (reference sequence). The CDR3 DNA follows: TGTGCCTGGAGTGCCATACAAGAGACCCAGTACTTC. It specifies CAWSAIQETQYF.

This clonotype turned up a few times. J is TRBJ2-7 and V is TRBV20-1; 11 bases line up with TRBD2. V gave up 3 bases and J gave up 1 base; unmatched junction bases: 5. CDR1 and CDR2 (germline): DFQATT, SNEGSKA (reference sequence). CDR3 length: 15 amino acids. This CDR3 reads CSASRTSGRSYEQYF. The CDR3 nucleotides are TGCAGTGCTAGTCGGACTAGCGGGCGGTCCTACGAGCAGTACTTC.

This sequence joins TRBV20-1 and TRBJ2-5; D is ambiguous. Germline assignment: CDR1 DFQATT and CDR2 SNEGSKA (reference sequence). The germline V and J ends were trimmed by 4 bases and 2 bases, with 5 bases remaining between them. CDR3 length: 11 residues. CDR3 coding DNA: TGCAGTGCTATTGTTCAAGAGACCCAGTACTTC. It encodes CSAIVQETQYF.

The V call is TRBV6-2 or TRBV6-3, the J call TRBJ2-7; the D gene is possibly TRBD2 (6 bases). V was cut by 11 bases and J by 2 bases, with 19 bases left in between. The CDR3 has 14 residues. CDR1 and CDR2 (germline): MNHEY, SVGEGT. CDR3 sequence: CAAKPGTSTYEQYF. Written as DNA, the CDR3 is TGTGCCGCGAAACCCGGGACTTCCACCTACGAGCAGTACTTC.

This clonotype was detected only once. V usage is TRBV10-3 and J usage is TRBJ2-7, with D possibly matching TRBD1 (5 bases). Germline V gives CDR1 ENHRY, CDR2 SYGVKD. V lost 0 bases and J lost 0, with 6 bases in between. CDR3 length: 14 residues. The CDR3 here is CAISESTVSYEQYF. CDR3 nucleotides: TGTGCCATCAGTGAGTCGACAGTCTCCTACGAGCAGTACTTC.

This chain uses TRBV18 with TRBJ2-3; 8 nucleotides align to TRBD2. The CDR3 is 17 residues long. V gave up 3 bases and J gave up 2 bases; unmatched junction bases: 10. CDR1 is KGHSH and CDR2 is LQKENI in the germline V gene. The CDR3 bases are TGTGCCAGCTCACCTACCTTCGGGAGGGACCTCACAGATACGCAGTATTTT. It encodes CASSPTFGRDLTDTQYF.

As concerns this clonotype: Relative to the germline gene, one junction end is altered; a read error may explain this. J is TRBJ2-7 and V is TRBV9; 10 bases match TRBD2. Germline V lookup: CDR1 SGDLS, CDR2 YYNGEE. The CDR3 sequence is 18 residues long. CDR3 DNA sequence: TGTGCCAGCAGCGTAGTAACTAGCGGGGAGACCAGCTCCCACGAGCAGTACTTC. It yields the protein CASSVVTSGETSSHEQYF.

The J gene is TRBJ2-2, the V gene TRBV7-2; 9 positions match TRBD2. V dropped 0 bases and J dropped 6; count of bases not matched to a gene: 8. The CDR3 is made up of 17 amino acids. From germline, CDR1 is SGHTA and CDR2 FQGNSA. The CDR3 bases are TGTGCCAGCAGCTTAGCGAGGATAGCGGGAGCCCCCGGGGAGCTGTTTTTT. Translation gives CASSLARIAGAPGELFF.

This clonotype turned up a few times. This chain joins TRBV20-1 and TRBJ2-7, with TRBD1 matching 8 bases. This CDR3 comprises 15 residues. The junction had 8 bases not matched to a gene; V was cut back by 1 base and J by 3 bases. Germline lookup yields CDR1 DFQATT and CDR2 SNEGSKA (reference sequence). Written as DNA, the CDR3 is TGCAGTGCTAGAGTAGGGAGACAGGGGCACTACGAGCAGTACTTC. Translated, it gives CSARVGRQGHYEQYF.

The gene calls are TRBV29-1 and TRBJ2-5, with TRBD1 identical over 7 bases. V lost 6 bases and J lost 3; bases outside the gene matches: 4. Germline V lookup: CDR1 SQVTM, CDR2 ANQGSEA. This CDR3 has 12 residues. The DNA for the CDR3 is TGCAGCGTGGTTACAGGGGAAGAGACCCAGTACTTC. The encoded protein is CSVVTGEETQYF.

This chain connects TRBV6-2 or TRBV6-3 to TRBJ1-5; D is possibly TRBD1 (5 bases). Per the germline V gene, CDR1 is MNHEY and CDR2 is SVGEGT. This CDR3 contains 15 residues. V gave up 7 bases and J gave up 0 bases, with 13 bases separating them. CDR3 nucleotide sequence: TGTGCCAGCACCTCGGACAACCTTAGCAATCAGCCCCAGCATTTT. Translated: CASTSDNLSNQPQHF.

The chain uses TRBV6-5 and TRBJ2-3, with 8 bases matching TRBD1. V lost 5 bases and J lost 4; bases outside the gene matches: 11. Germline CDR1 and CDR2: MNHEY and SVGAGI. The CDR3 sequence is 16 residues long. The CDR3 nucleotides read TGTGCCAGCAGTCAAAGGACAGGGTTGAAGGCAGATACGCAGTATTTT. Residues: CASSQRTGLKADTQYF.

This clonotype occurred a few times. The chain recombines TRBV5-1 with TRBJ2-7, with TRBD2 matching 13 bases. There are 15 residues in the CDR3. Trimming took 3 bases from V and 4 from J; bases not matched to a gene: 4. CDR1 and CDR2 from the germline V gene are SGHRS and YFSETQ. The CDR3 here is CASSSAGLAGYEQYF. The CDR3 DNA follows: TGCGCCAGCAGCTCGGCGGGACTAGCGGGGTACGAGCAGTACTTC. The complete variable domain, with remaining parts taken from reference TRBV5-1 and TRBJ2-7, reads KAGVTQTPRYLIKTRGQQVTLSCSPISGHRSVSWYQQTPGQGLQFLFEYFSETQRNKGNFPGRFSGRQFSNSRSEMNVSTLELGDSALYLCASSSAGLAGYEQYFGPGTRLTVT.

The table lists this clonotype with many counts. For the CDR3, the DNA is TGCGCCAGCAGCCGGATGACTAGCGGAAATTACAATGAGCAGTTCTTC. Protein product: CASSRMTSGNYNEQFF. The rearrangement joins TRBV4-3 to TRBJ2-1; 9 nucleotides match TRBD2. This CDR3 comprises 16 residues. V lost 4 bases to trimming and J lost 4 bases; unmatched junction nucleotides: 8. Germline CDR1 is LGHNA and CDR2 is YSLEER.

The chain combines TRBV20-1 with TRBJ2-5; D might be TRBD1 or TRBD2, each matching 5 bases. CDR1 is DFQATT and CDR2 is SNEGSKA in the germline V gene (reference sequence). The CDR3 is 11 residues long. V shed 6 bases and J shed 5 bases, with 10 bases lying between them. The CDR3, as DNA: TGCAGTGCCACCGAGGGGGAGACCCAGTACTTC. Its protein product is CSATEGETQYF.

This chain uses TRBV3-1 with TRBJ1-1, with 9 bases that match TRBD1. J was trimmed by 5 bases and V by 3 bases; bases with no gene match: 7. This CDR3 comprises 15 residues. CDR1 and CDR2 (germline): LGHDT, YNNKEL (reference sequence). CDR3 nucleotide sequence: TGTGCCAGCAGCCAGGCGGGACAGGGTTTGACTGAAGCTTTCTTT. Protein product: CASSQAGQGLTEAFF.

This clonotype was counted between two and nine times. The CDR3 nucleotides read TGTGCCAGCAGTGAAGGGTTGAATGAGCAGTTCTTC. Encoded protein: CASSEGLNEQFF. The V gene is TRBV2, the J gene TRBJ2-1; the D is unclear. Trimming pared 1 base from V and 7 bases from J, leaving 5 bases between. CDR1 SNHLY and CDR2 FYNNEI come from the germline V gene. The CDR3 spans 12 residues.

The gene calls are TRBV4-3 and TRBJ2-1; the D is unclear. CDR3 size: 14 residues. In germline, CDR1 is LGHNA, CDR2 YSLEER. V lost 0 bases and J 5 bases, leaving 8 bases between the germline ends. The CDR3 reads CASSQEGPDNEQFF. In nucleotides, the CDR3 is TGCGCCAGCAGCCAAGAAGGGCCTGACAATGAGCAGTTCTTC.

To note about this clonotype: One base away lies a much larger clone, so this may be a sequencing read error. The chain uses TRBV20-1 and TRBJ2-5; 10 bases line up with TRBD1. V lost 6 bases to trimming and J lost 11 bases; unmatched junction nucleotides: 12. Looked up from germline, CDR1 is DFQATT and CDR2 is SNEGSKA (reference sequence). The CDR3 is 13 amino acids. The CDR3 is CSAPGQGYDEQYF. The CDR3 nucleotides are TGCAGTGCCCCGGGACAGGGGTACGATGAGCAGTACTTC.

V is TRBV5-1 and J is TRBJ2-5; 7 bases fit TRBD1. CDR3 length: 15 residues. Germline V gene lookup returns CDR1 SGHRS and CDR2 YFSETQ. Losses at the gene ends were 5 bases for V and 5 bases for J; bases not matched to a gene: 12. CDR3 sequence reads: CASRRQGGGSETQYF. The DNA of the CDR3 is TGCGCCAGCAGGCGACAGGGTGGTGGTTCGGAGACCCAGTACTTC.

J is TRBJ2-5 and V is TRBV5-1; the D is unclear. The germline V gene has CDR1 SGHRS and CDR2 YFSETQ. With 4 bases removed from V and 0 bases from J, the gap between germline ends came to 7 bases. This CDR3 is built from 13 residues. CDR3 in DNA: TGCGCCAGCAGCCGCGGACACCAAGAGACCCAGTACTTC. It translates to CASSRGHQETQYF.

This chain uses TRBV5-6 with TRBJ1-3; weak D call: TRBD1 (6 bases). Germline CDR1 is SGHDT and CDR2 is YYEEEE. The CDR3 runs 17 residues. V was cut by 2 bases and J by 0 bases, with 15 bases left in between. The CDR3 nucleotides read TGTGCCAGCAGCTTTTCGGGGGCCAGGCACTCTGGAAACACCATATATTTT. Encoded protein: CASSFSGARHSGNTIYF.

The gene calls are TRBV10-2 and TRBJ2-1, with 8 bases that match TRBD2. Germline trimming cut 1 base from V and 7 bases from J; bases unmatched to any gene: 9. Germline CDR1 WSHSY, CDR2 SAAADI. The CDR3 covers 16 residues. The CDR3 DNA reads as TGCGCCAGCAGTGAGTGGGTTGGCGGGAGGTCAAATGAGCAGTTCTTC. It is translated as CASSEWVGGRSNEQFF.

The chain uses TRBV7-2 and TRBJ2-7; D might be TRBD1 or TRBD2, each matching 6 bases. Germline-derived CDR1 and CDR2 are SGHTA and FQGNSA. V was clipped by 5 bases and J by 4 bases, with 15 bases between them. The CDR3 is 14 residues long. The CDR3 loop reads CASSTVGGKYEQYF. In DNA form, the CDR3 reads TGTGCCAGCAGCACAGTAGGGGGGAAATACGAGCAGTACTTC.

V usage is TRBV2 and J usage is TRBJ2-5; 8 bases line up with TRBD2. Germline loops: CDR1 SNHLY, CDR2 FYNNEI. V was clipped by 6 bases and J by 1 base; unmatched bases: 10. This CDR3 has 16 amino acids. The CDR3 protein is CASRKEVAGFQETQYF. The CDR3 nucleotides read TGTGCCAGCAGGAAGGAGGTAGCGGGGTTCCAAGAGACCCAGTACTTC. The whole variable domain, remainder taken from reference TRBV2 and TRBJ2-5, is EPEVTQTPSHQVTQMGQEVILRCVPISNHLYFYWYRQILGQKVEFLVSFYNNEISEKSEIFDDQFSVERPDGSNFTLKIRSTKLEDSAMYFCASRKEVAGFQETQYFGPGTRLLVL.